A few counts support the clone carrying this TCR beta chain. Its antigen is undetermined. These data belong to a study of beta chain features in type 1 diabetes. General study results and limits: A closer apparent resemblance between naive, central memory and Treg TCRB repertoires was seen in patients than in healthy donors. HLA influence on TCRB rearrangement stayed unresolved here. Type 1 diabetes patients had VDJ junctions that carried fewer insertions and more deletions.

Every isolated RNA sample was fully reverse transcribed, so sequencing captured expressed TCRB transcripts. Assay: immunoSEQ multiplex PCR; the TCRdb copy retains only in-frame clones and omits some. The table has under 350,000 clones, approximately 8% seen once. Donors underwent one heparinised blood draw, around 120 mL on average. Germline assignment: CDR1 SEHNR and CDR2 FQNEAQ (reference sequence). The junction had 5 bases not matched to a gene; V was cut back by 2 bases and J by 6 bases. The CDR3 is 14 amino acids. This receptor was taken from a woman aged 18-35 years in good health. The material sequenced was central memory CD4+ T cells from blood. The chain couples TRBV7-9 to TRBJ2-3; 7 bases are a match to TRBD1. CDR3 in DNA: TGTGCCAGCAGCTTACGACAGGGTGTCGATACGCAGTATTTT. Translation: CASSLRQGVDTQYF.